This TCR beta chain was documented in a study of blood T cell repertoires in COVID-19. This CDR3 region has 15 residues. CDR1 and CDR2 from the germline V gene are KGHDR and SFDVKD. V was pared by 4 bases and J by 4 bases, with 7 bases of the junction left unmatched. Authors' data handling: Quantification of nucleated cells was approximated via reference gene primer amplification. The assay was immunoSEQ multiplex PCR, and TCRdb's table has in-frame clones only and misses some. V and J calls and clone size come straight from that table; D and trimming were deduced from the DNA. This sample has around 440,000 clones, with approximately 90% found just once. The Seattle patients, enrolled during active infection, were followed longitudinally.

Sequencing used peripheral blood. The clonotype comes from a woman in her forties or fifties with COVID-19, enrolled during active disease. The chain joins TRBV24-1 to TRBJ2-5; 8 bases are shared with TRBD2. CDR3 in amino acids: CATSDPIAGGETQYF. CDR3 coding DNA: TGTGCCACCAGTGACCCCATTGCGGGGGGAGAGACCCAGTACTTC.